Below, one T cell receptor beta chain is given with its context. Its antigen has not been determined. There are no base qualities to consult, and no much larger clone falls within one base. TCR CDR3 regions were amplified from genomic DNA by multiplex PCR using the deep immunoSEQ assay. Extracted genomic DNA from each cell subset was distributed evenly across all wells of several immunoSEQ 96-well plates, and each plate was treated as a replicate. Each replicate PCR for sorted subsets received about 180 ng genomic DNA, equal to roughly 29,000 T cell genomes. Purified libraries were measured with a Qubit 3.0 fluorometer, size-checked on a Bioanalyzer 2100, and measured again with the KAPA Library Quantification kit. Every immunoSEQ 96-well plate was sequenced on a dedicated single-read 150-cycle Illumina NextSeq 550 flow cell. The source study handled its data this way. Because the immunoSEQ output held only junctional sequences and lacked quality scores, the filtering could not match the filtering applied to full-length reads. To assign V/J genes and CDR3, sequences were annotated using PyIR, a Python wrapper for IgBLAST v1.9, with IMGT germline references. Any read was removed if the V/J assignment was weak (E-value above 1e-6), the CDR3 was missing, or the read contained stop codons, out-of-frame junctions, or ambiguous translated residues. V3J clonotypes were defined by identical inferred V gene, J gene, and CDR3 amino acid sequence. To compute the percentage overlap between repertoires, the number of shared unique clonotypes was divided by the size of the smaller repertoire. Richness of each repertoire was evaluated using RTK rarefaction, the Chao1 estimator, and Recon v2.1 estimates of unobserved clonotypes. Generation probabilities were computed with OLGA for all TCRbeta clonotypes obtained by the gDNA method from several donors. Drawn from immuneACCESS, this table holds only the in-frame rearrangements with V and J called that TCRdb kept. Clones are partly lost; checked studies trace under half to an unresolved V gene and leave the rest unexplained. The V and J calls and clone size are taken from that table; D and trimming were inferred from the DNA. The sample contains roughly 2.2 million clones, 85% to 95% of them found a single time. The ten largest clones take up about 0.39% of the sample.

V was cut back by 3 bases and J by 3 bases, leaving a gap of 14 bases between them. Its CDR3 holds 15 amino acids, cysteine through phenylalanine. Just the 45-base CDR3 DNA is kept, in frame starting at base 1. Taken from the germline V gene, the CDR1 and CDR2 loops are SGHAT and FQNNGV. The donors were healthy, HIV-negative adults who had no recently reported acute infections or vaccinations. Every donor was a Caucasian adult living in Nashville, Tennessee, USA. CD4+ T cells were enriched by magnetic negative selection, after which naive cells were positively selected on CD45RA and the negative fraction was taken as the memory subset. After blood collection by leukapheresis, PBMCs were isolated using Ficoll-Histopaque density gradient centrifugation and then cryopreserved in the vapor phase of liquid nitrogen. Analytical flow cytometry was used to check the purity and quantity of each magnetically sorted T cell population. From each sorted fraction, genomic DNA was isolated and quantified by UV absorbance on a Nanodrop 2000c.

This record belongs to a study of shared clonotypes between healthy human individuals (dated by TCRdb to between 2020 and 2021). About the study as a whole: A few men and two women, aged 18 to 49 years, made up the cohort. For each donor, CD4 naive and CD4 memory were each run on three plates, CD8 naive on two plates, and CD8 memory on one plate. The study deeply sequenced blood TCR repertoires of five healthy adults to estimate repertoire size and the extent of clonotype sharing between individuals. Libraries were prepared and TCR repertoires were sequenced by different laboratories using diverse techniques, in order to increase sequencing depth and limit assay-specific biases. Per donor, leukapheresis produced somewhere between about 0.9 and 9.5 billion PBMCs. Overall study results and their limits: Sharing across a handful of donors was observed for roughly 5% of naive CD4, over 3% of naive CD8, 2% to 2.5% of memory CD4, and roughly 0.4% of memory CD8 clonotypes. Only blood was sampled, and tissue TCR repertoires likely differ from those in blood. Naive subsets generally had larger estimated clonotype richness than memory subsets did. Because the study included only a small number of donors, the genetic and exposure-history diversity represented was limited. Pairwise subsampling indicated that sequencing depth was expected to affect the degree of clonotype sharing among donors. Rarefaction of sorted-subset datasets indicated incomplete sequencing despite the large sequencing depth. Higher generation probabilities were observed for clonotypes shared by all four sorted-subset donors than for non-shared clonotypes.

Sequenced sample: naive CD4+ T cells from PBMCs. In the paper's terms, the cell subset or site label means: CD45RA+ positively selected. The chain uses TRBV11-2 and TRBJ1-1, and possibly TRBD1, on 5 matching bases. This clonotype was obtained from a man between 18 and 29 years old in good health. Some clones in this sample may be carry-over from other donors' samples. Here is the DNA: TGTGCCAGCAGCTTCCACTTTAAGGGGCACACTGAAGCTTTCTTT. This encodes CASSFHFKGHTEAFF. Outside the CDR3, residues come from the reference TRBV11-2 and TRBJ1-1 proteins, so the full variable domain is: EAGVAQSPRYKIIEKRQSVAFWCNPISGHATLYWYQQILGQGPKLLIQFQNNGVVDDSQLPKDRFSAERLKGVDSTLKIQPAKLEDSAVYLCASSFHFKGHTEAFFGQGTRLTVV.